The source of this T cell receptor (beta chain) is a study of glioma-infiltrating T cells. Per the germline V gene, CDR1 is MNHEY and CDR2 is SMNVEV (reference sequence). The CDR3 spans 15 residues. V was clipped by 2 bases and J by 1 base, with 10 bases between them. Study results and caveats: Gliomas, especially low-grade, showed above-expected tissue-blood divergence; non-neoplastic patients showed below.

Amplification of TCR alpha and beta CDR3 regions from RNA used iRepertoire nested multiplex PCR. TCRdb used MiXCR to reprocess the multiplex PCR reads, holding one entry per CDR3 protein. The table records over 140,000 distinct CDR3 sequences, 30% to 40% of them present only once. Remarks on this clonotype: Its target is unknown.

The rearrangement joins TRBV27 to TRBJ2-3; possibly TRBD1 for D (5 bases). The source of this sequence is a human donor with low-grade glioma or glioblastoma, undergoing nonglioma brain surgery, or in good health (not recorded which). The specimen was glioma tissue, nonneoplastic brain tissue, or PBMCs (not recorded which). The CDR3: CASSLKGLRTDTQYF. CDR3 DNA sequence: TGTGCCAGCAGTTTAAAGGGGCTCCGCACAGATACGCAGTATTTT.